The 5 T cell receptor beta chains in this list originate from one sample, sequenced in a study of Ad26.COV2.S vaccination and SARS-CoV-2 variants. The sample's treatment: around 19 received Ad26.COV2.S at low or high dose, single or two shots; five or six received placebo; per-sample allocation not given. Sampling was done on day 63 after the first vaccine or placebo injection. Clones were sequenced by immunoSEQ multiplex PCR, and TCRdb holds only the in-frame ones, with some missing. Seen here are about 680,000 clones, about 89% observed once, and the top ten hold over 1.3%. Source: peripheral blood, taken in a trial of Ad26.COV2.S vaccine versus placebo. The receptors originated from a person between 18 and 65 years old who received the Ad26.COV2.S COVID-19 vaccine or a placebo.

The chain carries TRBV6-2 or TRBV6-3 and TRBJ2-1; a weak D match, TRBD2 (7 bases). Germline-derived CDR1 and CDR2 are MNHEY and SVGEGT. The CDR3 has 16 amino acids. V was shortened by 2 bases and J by 9 bases, with 20 bases between the two germline ends. The CDR3 region is CASSYIGGPVEREQFF. CDR3 in DNA: TGTGCCAGCAGTTACATCGGGGGGCCGGTGGAACGTGAGCAGTTCTTC.

The chain recombines TRBV3-1 (or the pseudogene TRBV3-2) with TRBJ1-2; TRBD1 might be the D (6 bases). Germline values: CDR1 LGHDT, CDR2 YNNKEL (reference sequence). The length of the CDR3 is 12 residues. V was trimmed by 1 base and J by 13 bases, leaving 13 bases between them. CDR3 sequence (DNA): TGTGCCAGCAGCCAAGTGGGGGGGGCCCTCACCTTC. This translates into CASSQVGGALTF.

The chain joins TRBV5-1 to TRBJ2-1; 14 bases map to TRBD2. Germline CDR1 is SGHRS and CDR2 is YFSETQ. The V gene end was trimmed by 0 bases and the J gene end by 5 bases; junction bases not matched to a gene: 10. CDR3 length: 19 residues. Here the CDR3 DNA reads TGCGCCAGCAGCTTGGGGGTGGGGACTAGCGGGAGAGGAGACAATGAGCAGTTCTTC. The encoded protein is CASSLGVGTSGRGDNEQFF.

This chain links TRBV2 with TRBJ2-7; TRBD1 is a possible D gene (6 bases). The CDR3 spans 17 residues. CDR1 is SNHLY and CDR2 is FYNNEI in the germline V gene. Trimming stripped 3 bases from V and 5 bases from J, with 23 bases between. The chain's CDR3 is CASSDGFKGRGIDEQYF. The CDR3 DNA follows: TGTGCCAGCAGTGATGGGTTTAAGGGCAGGGGAATCGACGAGCAGTACTTC.

V usage is TRBV12-3 or TRBV12-4 and J usage is TRBJ2-2; D may be TRBD1 (5 bases). The CDR3 runs to 13 residues. Trimming cost V 0 bases and J 7 bases, with 6 bases left between them. CDR3 region: CASSLAQGGELFF. The CDR3 DNA sequence: TGTGCCAGCAGTTTAGCGCAGGGCGGGGAGCTGTTTTTT.